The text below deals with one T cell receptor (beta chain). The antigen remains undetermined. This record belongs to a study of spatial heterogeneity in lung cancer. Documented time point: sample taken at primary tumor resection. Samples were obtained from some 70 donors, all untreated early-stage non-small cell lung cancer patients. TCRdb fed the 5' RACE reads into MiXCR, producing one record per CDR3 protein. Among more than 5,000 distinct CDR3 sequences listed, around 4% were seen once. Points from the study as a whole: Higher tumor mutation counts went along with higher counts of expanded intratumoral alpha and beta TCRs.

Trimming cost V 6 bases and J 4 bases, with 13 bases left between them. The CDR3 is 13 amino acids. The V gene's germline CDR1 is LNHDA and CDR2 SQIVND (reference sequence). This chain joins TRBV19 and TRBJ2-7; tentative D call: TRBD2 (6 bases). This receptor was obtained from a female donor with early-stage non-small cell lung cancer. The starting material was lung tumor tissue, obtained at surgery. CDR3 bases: TGTGCCAGTAGCCCCTTCAGCGGGTACGAGCAGTACTTC. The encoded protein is CASSPFSGYEQYF.